The 6 T cell receptor beta chains below all came from one sample that was sequenced in a study of T and B cells in COVID-19 patients. BIOMED2 TRB-A/B primer pools were used in multiplex TRB PCR. A single record per CDR3 protein comes from TCRdb applying MiXCR to the multiplex PCR reads. Seen here are roughly 23,000 distinct CDR3 sequences, about 32% observed once, and the top ten hold 2.5% to 3%. Each TRB amplification used about 230-550 ng of genomic DNA from blood. The sample taken for sequencing was blood. The source is a human donor who had recovered from COVID-19.

This clonotype showed up many times. The chain combines TRBV12-3 or TRBV12-4 with TRBJ2-5; 13 bases are shared with TRBD2. Losses at the gene ends were 6 bases for V and 5 bases for J; bases not matched to a gene: 9. The CDR3 covers 16 residues. The CDR3 loop reads CASSSLAGGRGETQYF. CDR3 coding DNA: TGTGCCAGCAGCTCACTAGCGGGGGGGCGAGGGGAGACCCAGTACTTC.

This clonotype has a handful of counts. The V gene is TRBV6-1, the J gene TRBJ1-4; D is unresolved. The CDR3 extends over 14 amino acids. The V gene lost 3 bases and the J gene lost 5 bases, with 10 bases spanning the gap. CDR1 and CDR2 (germline): MNHNS, SASEGT. In nucleotides, the CDR3 is TGTGCCAGCAGTGACCGGAAGTACAATGAAAAACTGTTTTTT. It encodes CASSDRKYNEKLFF.

The genes are TRBV5-8 and TRBJ2-1, with 14 bases matching TRBD2. The germline gives CDR1 SGHTS, CDR2 YDEGEE. The CDR3 covers 15 residues. The V segment lost 4 bases and the J segment 7 bases; nucleotides outside the gene matches: 4. The CDR3, as DNA: TGTGCCAGCAGCACCGGGACTAGCGGGAGTAATGAGCAGTTCTTC. It encodes CASSTGTSGSNEQFF.

The CDR3 reads CASSLSPQGQGNDNEQFF. As DNA, the CDR3 is TGCGCCAGCAGCTTGAGTCCACAGGGACAGGGTAACGACAATGAGCAGTTCTTC. This sequence joins TRBV5-1 and TRBJ2-1; 9 nucleotides align to TRBD1. CDR3 length equals 18 residues. The germline gives CDR1 SGHRS, CDR2 YFSETQ. J lost 5 bases, V lost 1 base, and 13 bases had no gene match.

V is TRBV19 and J is TRBJ2-5, with 12 bases matching TRBD1. This CDR3 is built from 14 residues. V trimming: 9 bases; J trimming: 6 bases; junction bases outside the gene matches: 8. The germline CDR1 and CDR2 sequences are LNHDA and SQIVND (reference sequence). The CDR3 bases are TGTGCCAGCCAACGGGACAGGGGGCGGAAGACCCAGTACTTC. It translates to CASQRDRGRKTQYF.

In its sample, this clonotype was seen many times. The chain is built from TRBV6-1 and TRBJ2-3; D perhaps matches TRBD2 (5 bases). The CDR3 totals 15 residues. The germline V gene has CDR1 MNHNS and CDR2 SASEGT. Trimming cost V 1 base and J 0 bases, with 8 bases left between them. CDR3 sequence reads: CASSEGGASTDTQYF. The CDR3 DNA sequence: TGTGCCAGCAGTGAAGGGGGAGCTAGCACAGATACGCAGTATTTT.